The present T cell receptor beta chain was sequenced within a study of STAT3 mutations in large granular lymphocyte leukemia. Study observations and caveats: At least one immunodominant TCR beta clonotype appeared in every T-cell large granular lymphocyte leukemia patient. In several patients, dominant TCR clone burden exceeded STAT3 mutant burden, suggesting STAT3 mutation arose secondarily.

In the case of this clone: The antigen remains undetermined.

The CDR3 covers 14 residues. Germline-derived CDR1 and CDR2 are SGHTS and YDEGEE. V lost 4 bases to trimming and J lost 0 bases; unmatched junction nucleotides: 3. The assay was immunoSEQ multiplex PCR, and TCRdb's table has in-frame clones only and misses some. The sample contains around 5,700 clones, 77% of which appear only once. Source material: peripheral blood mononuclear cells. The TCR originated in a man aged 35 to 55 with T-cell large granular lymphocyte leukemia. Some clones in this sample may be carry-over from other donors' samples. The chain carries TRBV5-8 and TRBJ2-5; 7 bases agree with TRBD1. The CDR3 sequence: CASSPGTDQETQYF. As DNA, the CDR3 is TGTGCCAGCAGCCCGGGGACAGACCAAGAGACCCAGTACTTC.